This TCR beta chain appears in the sequencing data of a study of blood T cell repertoires in COVID-19. About the research overall: PBMCs, B-cell-depleted T cells, or T cells provided the cDNA or gDNA that made up the material.

CDR3 size: 17 residues. With 1 base clipped from V and 3 bases from J, the junction kept 4 bases outside the gene matches. Germline-derived CDR1 and CDR2 are SGHAT and FQNNGV. In the study's own analysis: Using reference gene primer amplification, nucleated cell counts were estimated. Profiling relied on immunoSEQ multiplex PCR, and the TCRdb table lists in-frame clones only, not all of them. For V, J and clone size, that table is used; D and trimming come from the DNA. The table has about 210,000 clones, around four fifths seen once. This TCR was sampled from a woman aged 45 to 65 with acute or convalescent COVID-19. Sequenced: peripheral blood. V usage is TRBV11-2 and J usage is TRBJ2-3, with 13 bases that match TRBD2. Here the CDR3 DNA reads TGTGCCAGCAGCTTAGGACTAGCGGGAGGTATTACAGATACGCAGTATTTT. Its protein is CASSLGLAGGITDTQYF.